This TCR beta chain is drawn from a study of neoadjuvant anti-PD-1 for oral cavity cancer. Study context: Nivolumab at 3 mg/kg was mostly given biweekly, three to four doses, pre-surgery.

This clone was observed a single time. Its antigen remains unidentified. This CDR3 is 13 amino acids long. Germline V gene lookup returns CDR1 MDHEN and CDR2 SYDVKM. With 3 bases removed from V and 4 bases from J, the gap between germline ends came to 9 bases. Blood cells were analyzed directly, without culture or expansion. Study findings and constraints: Pretreatment Treg/Th17 ratio correlated inversely with post-treatment tumor clonality.

Measured with immunoSEQ multiplex PCR; TCRdb has only the in-frame clones, and not every one. The data contain 84,000 or so clones, about 80% of them singletons. The sample consisted of PBMCs, taken before nivolumab (anti-PD-1) treatment. V is TRBV28 and J is TRBJ1-2; D ambiguous. This clonotype was obtained from a person between 40 and 80 years old with oral cavity squamous cell carcinoma. For the CDR3, the DNA is TGTGCCAGCAGTTTCGGGAAATCCTATGGCTACACCTTC. Protein sequence: CASSFGKSYGYTF.